The 20 T cell receptor beta chains given below trace back to one sample, sequenced in a study of cytomegalovirus exposure and HLA in healthy donors. Primers included in the PCR were 60 Vbeta and 13 Jbeta primers. Clones were read by immunoSEQ multiplex PCR, and TCRdb kept only the in-frame ones, dropping some. This sample carries more than 85,000 clones, over 80% of them seen once, and the ten largest clones take 6% to 7.5%. The specimen was PBMCs. The receptors derive from a man in his late teens or twenties in good health and CMV-seronegative.

This clone was recorded only once. V gene TRBV4-3 combines with J gene TRBJ2-3; 8 nucleotides align to TRBD1. The length of the CDR3 is 15 residues. CDR1 LGHNA and CDR2 YSLEER come from the germline V gene. V gave up 3 bases and J gave up 3 bases; unmatched junction bases: 5. The CDR3 reads CASSQDRALTDTQYF. The CDR3 DNA reads TGCGCCAGCAGCCAGGACAGGGCCCTTACAGATACGCAGTATTTT.

The gene calls are TRBV9 and TRBJ2-7; D is possibly TRBD1 (5 bases). The V gene lost 2 bases and the J gene lost 2 bases, with 11 bases spanning the gap. In germline, CDR1 is SGDLS, CDR2 YYNGEE. The CDR3 is 14 amino acids. DNA for the CDR3: TGTGCCAGCAGCGTCGGCAGGGCGACCTACGAGCAGTACTTC. Amino acids: CASSVGRATYEQYF.

This clone came up a few times. The CDR3 sequence is CASSLLAGGYSGANVLTF. CDR3 nucleotides: TGTGCCAGCAGCCTACTAGCGGGAGGTTACTCTGGGGCCAACGTCCTGACTTTC. The V gene is TRBV7-2, the J gene TRBJ2-6; 12 bases are a match to TRBD2. This CDR3 comprises 18 residues. J lost 0 bases, V lost 5 bases, and 5 bases had no gene match. In germline, CDR1 is SGHTA, CDR2 FQGNSA. The full variable domain, completed using reference TRBV7-2 and TRBJ2-6, is GAGVSQSPSNKVTEKGKDVELRCDPISGHTALYWYRQSLGQGLEFLIYFQGNSAPDKSGLPSDRFSAERTGGSVSTLTIQRTQQEDSAVYLCASSLLAGGYSGANVLTFGAGSRLTVL.

The chain recombines TRBV28 with TRBJ1-1, with D perhaps matching TRBD1 (5 bases). The CDR3 has 14 amino acids. The germline gives CDR1 MDHEN, CDR2 SYDVKM. V was trimmed by 5 bases and J by 0 bases, leaving 10 bases between them. The CDR3 here is CASSDGGMNTEAFF. The CDR3 DNA is TGTGCCAGCAGTGACGGGGGGATGAACACTGAAGCTTTCTTT.

The chain carries TRBV7-6 and TRBJ2-1, with D perhaps matching TRBD1 (5 bases). Trimming stripped 2 bases from V and 9 bases from J, with 8 bases between. This CDR3 contains 12 residues. The V gene's germline CDR1 is SGHVS and CDR2 FNYEAQ. The CDR3 DNA sequence: TGTGCCAGCAGCTTAAGGACAAGTGAGCAGTTCTTC. Amino acid sequence: CASSLRTSEQFF.

The CDR3 is CASGGLAGYEQYF. In nucleotides, the CDR3 is TGTGCCAGCGGGGGACTAGCGGGCTACGAGCAGTACTTC. This chain uses TRBV2 with TRBJ2-7, with 12 bases lining up with TRBD2. The CDR3 extends over 13 amino acids. V was clipped by 8 bases and J by 3 bases; unmatched bases: 2. Germline V gives CDR1 SNHLY, CDR2 FYNNEI.

This clone came up a few times. The gene calls are TRBV4-3 and TRBJ1-1, with D possibly being TRBD1 (6 bases). The CDR3 covers 14 residues. V gave up 0 bases and J gave up 6 bases, with 11 bases separating them. CDR1 and CDR2 from the germline V gene are LGHNA and YSLEER. The CDR3 here is CASSQDTGGPEAFF. The CDR3 DNA follows: TGCGCCAGCAGCCAAGATACGGGGGGCCCTGAAGCTTTCTTT.

The V and J genes are TRBV28 and TRBJ2-7, with TRBD1 matching 7 bases. In germline, CDR1 is MDHEN, CDR2 SYDVKM. The CDR3 spans 13 residues. The V and J ends lost 5 bases and 1 base, in that order; junction bases with no gene match: 2. DNA for the CDR3: TGTGCCAGCAGTCCGGGACAGTCCTACGAGCAGTACTTC. Residues: CASSPGQSYEQYF.

This clone was detected once. Its ends do not fully match the called genes, so a read error is possible. The V gene is TRBV6-5, the J gene TRBJ2-3; 10 positions match TRBD2. Germline V lookup: CDR1 MNHEY, CDR2 SVGAGI. This CDR3 region has 13 residues. The CDR3 region is CAISGLAVDTQYF. The CDR3 DNA reads TGTGCCATCAGTGGACTAGCGGTAGATACGCAGTATTTT.

The chain employs TRBV7-2 and TRBJ2-3; D is possibly TRBD2 (6 bases). The germline V and J ends were trimmed by 9 bases and 0 bases, with 13 bases remaining between them. The germline CDR1 and CDR2 sequences are SGHTA and FQGNSA. The CDR3 has 14 amino acids. CDR3 bases: TGTGCCAGTCAGCGGGCCTCTAGCACAGATACGCAGTATTTT. This codes for CASQRASSTDTQYF.

The chain uses TRBV5-1 and TRBJ1-1; 10 nucleotides agree with TRBD1. The CDR3 is 14 residues long. Germline CDR1 and CDR2: SGHRS and YFSETQ. The J segment lost 5 bases and the V segment lost 4 bases, leaving 5 bases of the junction unmatched. This chain's CDR3 is CASSPGQGYTEAFF. The CDR3 bases are TGCGCCAGCAGCCCGGGACAGGGGTATACTGAAGCTTTCTTT.

CDR3 DNA: TGTGCCAGCAGTTTCCGGACTTGGGGCACTGAAGCTTTCTTT. Protein: CASSFRTWGTEAFF. The rearrangement links TRBV27 to TRBJ1-1; D is uncertain. The CDR3 is 14 residues long. Trimming cost V 3 bases and J 4 bases, with 12 bases left between them. The germline gives CDR1 MNHEY, CDR2 SMNVEV (reference sequence).

The J gene is TRBJ2-5, the V gene TRBV19; D remains ambiguous. Germline CDR1 reads LNHDA; CDR2 reads SQIVND (reference sequence). Trimming cost V 6 bases and J 8 bases, with 10 bases left between them. The CDR3 is made up of 11 amino acids. Here the CDR3 DNA reads TGTGCCAGTAGCCCGCAGAAAACCCAGTACTTC. Translation: CASSPQKTQYF. The full variable domain, with the rest looked up from reference TRBV19 and TRBJ2-5, is DGGITQSPKYLFRKEGQNVTLSCEQNLNHDAMYWYRQDPGQGLRLIYYSQIVNDFQKGDIAEGYSVSREKKESFPLTVTSAQKNPTAFYLCASSPQKTQYFGPGTRLLVL.

J is TRBJ2-1 and V is TRBV7-2, with D possibly matching TRBD2 (5 bases). V was clipped by 1 base and J by 9 bases, with 7 bases between them. Germline V gene lookup returns CDR1 SGHTA and CDR2 FQGNSA. The CDR3 length is 12 residues. CDR3 coding DNA: TGTGCCAGCAGCTTAGTTGGAGGTGAGCAGTTCTTC. Residues: CASSLVGGEQFF.

This sequence joins TRBV7-2 and TRBJ1-2; TRBD1 might be the D (6 bases). V lost 5 bases and J lost 2, with 21 bases in between. The CDR3 consists of 17 residues. Looked up from germline, CDR1 is SGHTA and CDR2 is FQGNSA. CDR3 nucleotide sequence: TGTGCCAGCAGCCCCAACCTGCGGACAGCGATAAACTATGGCTACACCTTC. Its translation is CASSPNLRTAINYGYTF. Combining the CDR3 with reference TRBV7-2 and TRBJ1-2 gives the whole variable domain GAGVSQSPSNKVTEKGKDVELRCDPISGHTALYWYRQSLGQGLEFLIYFQGNSAPDKSGLPSDRFSAERTGGSVSTLTIQRTQQEDSAVYLCASSPNLRTAINYGYTFGSGTRLTVV.

V and J are TRBV7-9 and TRBJ1-1; weak D call: TRBD1 (5 bases). Between the trimmed V and J ends, which lost 10 bases and 4 bases, there was a span of 16 bases. Germline values: CDR1 SEHNR, CDR2 FQNEAQ (reference sequence). This CDR3 contains 13 residues. CDR3: CATDGRALTEAFF. As DNA, the CDR3 is TGTGCCACCGACGGCAGGGCCCTCACTGAAGCTTTCTTT. Looking up the rest from reference TRBV7-9 and TRBJ1-1 gives the full variable domain: DTGVSQNPRHKITKRGQNVTFRCDPISEHNRLYWYRQTLGQGPEFLTYFQNEAQLEKSRLLSDRFSAERPKGSFSTLEIQRTEQGDSAMYLCATDGRALTEAFFGQGTRLTVV.

V and J are TRBV4-3 and TRBJ2-5, with 7 bases matching TRBD1. CDR1 is LGHNA, CDR2 YSLEER, per germline. Trimming removed 2 bases from V and 11 bases from J; junction bases left unmatched: 17. The CDR3 has 16 amino acids. The chain's CDR3 is CASSQTSTGYSREQYF. CDR3 nucleotide sequence: TGCGCCAGCAGCCAAACCTCGACAGGGTATTCGAGGGAGCAGTACTTC.

This chain joins TRBV6-6 and TRBJ2-7, with 8 bases identical to TRBD1. Per germline, CDR1 MNHNY and CDR2 SVGAGI (reference sequence). The CDR3 consists of 14 residues. With 7 bases clipped from V and 7 bases from J, the junction kept 12 bases outside the gene matches. Written as DNA, the CDR3 is TGTGCCAGCACCCGGGACAGGCGCCGTGGGGAGCAGTACTTC. It specifies CASTRDRRRGEQYF.

V and J are TRBV5-1 and TRBJ2-1; D ambiguous. Germline assignment: CDR1 SGHRS and CDR2 YFSETQ. Trimming pared 0 bases from V and 10 bases from J, leaving 11 bases between. The CDR3 is made up of 13 amino acids. The CDR3 reads CASSLARLEEQFF. The CDR3 DNA is TGCGCCAGCAGCTTGGCCCGGCTAGAAGAGCAGTTCTTC.

The rearrangement links TRBV5-4 to TRBJ2-7, with D uncertain. CDR3 length equals 11 residues. Germline-derived CDR1 and CDR2 are SGHNT and YYREEE (reference sequence). The germline V and J ends were trimmed by 4 bases and 3 bases, with 5 bases remaining between them. CDR3 protein: CASSAHYEQYF. CDR3 coding DNA: TGTGCCAGCAGCGCGCACTACGAGCAGTACTTC.